This T cell receptor beta chain stems from a study of shared clonotypes between healthy human individuals. Study-wide context: Aged between 18 and 49, the donors were a couple of women and a few men.

Repertoires were generated with immunoSEQ multiplex PCR, while TCRdb's copy carries only in-frame clones and drops some. The sample records 2,500,000 or so clones, more than 80% being singletons. CDR3 length: 13 amino acids. The germline V gene encodes CDR1 MNHEY and CDR2 SVGAGI. The V gene end was trimmed by 7 bases and the J gene end by 4 bases; junction bases not matched to a gene: 5. The sequencing input was naive CD4+ T cells sorted from blood. Subset defined: CD45RA+ positively selected. The chain carries TRBV6-5 and TRBJ2-5; 8 bases fit TRBD1. The sequence derives from a man aged 18 to 35 in good health. CDR3 loop: CASTRTGIETQYF. CDR3 in DNA: TGTGCCAGCACCCGGACAGGGATAGAGACCCAGTACTTC.